One sample yielded the 5 T cell receptor beta chains listed below, sequenced in a study of cytomegalovirus exposure and HLA in healthy donors. Researchers ran the PCR with 60 Vbeta and 13 Jbeta primers. Assay used: immunoSEQ multiplex PCR; TCRdb lists only in-frame clones, some missing. This table holds about 92,000 clones, about 67% found once. Sequences were obtained from PBMCs. These receptor sequences come from a young woman in good health and CMV-seropositive.

This chain links TRBV16 with TRBJ1-1; maybe TRBD1 (5 bases). Germline V gives CDR1 KGHSY, CDR2 FQNENV. Trimming cost V 4 bases and J 5 bases, with 17 bases left between them. The CDR3 spans 15 residues. Here the CDR3 reads CASSPFDSAGTEAFF. CDR3 DNA sequence: TGTGCCAGCAGCCCTTTCGACAGCGCCGGAACTGAAGCTTTCTTT.

Regarding this clone: This same CDR3 is encoded by further DNA sequences in the sample. The gene calls are TRBV28 and TRBJ2-7, with 10 nucleotides matching TRBD1. With 3 bases clipped from V and 3 bases from J, the junction kept 2 bases outside the gene matches. Germline V gene sequence: CDR1 MDHEN, CDR2 SYDVKM. CDR3 size: 14 residues. CDR3 in amino acids: CASSLGQGNYEQYF. As DNA, the CDR3 is TGTGCCAGCAGTTTGGGACAGGGGAACTACGAGCAGTACTTC. Filled out from reference TRBV28 and TRBJ2-7, the complete variable domain reads DVKVTQSSRYLVKRTGEKVFLECVQDMDHENMFWYRQDPGLGLRLIYFSYDVKMKEKGDIPEGYSVSREKKERFSLILESASTNQTSMYLCASSLGQGNYEQYFGPGTRLTVT.

The genes are TRBV27 and TRBJ1-5, with TRBD1 identical over 7 bases. This CDR3 has 16 amino acids. The V and J ends lost 5 bases and 2 bases, in that order; junction bases with no gene match: 9. Germline CDR1 is MNHEY and CDR2 is SMNVEV (reference sequence). DNA for the CDR3: TGTGCCAGCAGTCCCCGACAGGGTATTGGCAATCAGCCCCAGCATTTT. This sequence encodes CASSPRQGIGNQPQHF.

This clone was found once. The V gene is TRBV4-3, the J gene TRBJ2-2; 7 bases fit TRBD2. The CDR3 extends over 14 amino acids. Trimming at V came to 8 bases and at J to 4 bases, leaving 7 bases not matched to a gene. Germline CDR1 reads LGHNA; CDR2 reads YSLEER. CDR3 coding DNA: TGCGCCAGCGCCGTAACTAGCGCCACCGGGGAGCTGTTTTTT. Protein sequence: CASAVTSATGELFF.

The J gene is TRBJ2-2, the V gene TRBV30; TRBD2 might be the D (5 bases). Deletions cut 0 bases from V and 2 bases from J, with 10 bases between. The germline gives CDR1 GTSNPN, CDR2 SVGIG (reference sequence). This CDR3 has 15 residues. Here the CDR3 DNA reads TGTGCCTGGAGTGTGGTAGGGAGCAACACCGGGGAGCTGTTTTTT. Its protein product is CAWSVVGSNTGELFF.